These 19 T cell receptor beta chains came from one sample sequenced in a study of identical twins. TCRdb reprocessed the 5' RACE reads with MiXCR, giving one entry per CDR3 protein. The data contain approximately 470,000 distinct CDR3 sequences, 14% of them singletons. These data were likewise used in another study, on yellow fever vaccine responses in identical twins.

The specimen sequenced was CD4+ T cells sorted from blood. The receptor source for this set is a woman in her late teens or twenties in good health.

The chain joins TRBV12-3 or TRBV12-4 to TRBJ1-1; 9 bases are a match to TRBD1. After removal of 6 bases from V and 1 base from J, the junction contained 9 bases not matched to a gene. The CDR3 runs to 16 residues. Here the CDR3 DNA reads TGTGCCAGCAGCCACCATCCGGGACAGGGGAACACTGAAGCTTTCTTT. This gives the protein CASSHHPGQGNTEAFF.

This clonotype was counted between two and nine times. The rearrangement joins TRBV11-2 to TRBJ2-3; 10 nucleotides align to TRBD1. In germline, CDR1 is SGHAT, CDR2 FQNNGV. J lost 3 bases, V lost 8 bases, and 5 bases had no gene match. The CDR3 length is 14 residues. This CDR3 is CASVRDRGTDTQYF. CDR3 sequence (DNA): TGTGCCAGCGTCCGGGACAGGGGTACAGATACGCAGTATTTT.

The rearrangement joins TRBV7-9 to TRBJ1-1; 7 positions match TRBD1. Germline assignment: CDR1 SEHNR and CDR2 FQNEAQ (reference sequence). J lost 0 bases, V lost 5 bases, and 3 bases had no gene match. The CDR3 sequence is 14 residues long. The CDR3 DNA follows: TGTGCCAGCAGCATACAGGGGTTGAACACTGAAGCTTTCTTT. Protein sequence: CASSIQGLNTEAFF.

CDR3 sequence: CAISGGPGTGLETQYF. As DNA, the CDR3 is TGTGCCATCAGTGGGGGACCCGGGACAGGGCTAGAGACCCAGTACTTC. This chain joins TRBV10-3 and TRBJ2-5, with 9 nucleotides matching TRBD1. The length of the CDR3 is 16 residues. The V gene end was trimmed by 4 bases and the J gene end by 4 bases; junction bases not matched to a gene: 10. The germline gives CDR1 ENHRY, CDR2 SYGVKD.

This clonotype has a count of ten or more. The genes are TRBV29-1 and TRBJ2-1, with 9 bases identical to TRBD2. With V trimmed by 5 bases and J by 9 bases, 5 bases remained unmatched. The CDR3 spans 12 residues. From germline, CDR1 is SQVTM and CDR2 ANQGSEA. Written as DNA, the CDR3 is TGCAGCGTTCCGCGGGGGGGCGGTGAGCAGTTCTTC. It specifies CSVPRGGGEQFF.

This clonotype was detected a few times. CDR3 sequence (DNA): TGTGCCAGCAGTTTAAGGGAGGGGCGATACGAGCAGTACTTC. Its protein product is CASSLREGRYEQYF. V is TRBV28 and J is TRBJ2-7, with TRBD2 identical over 7 bases. V shed 2 bases and J 4 bases; nucleotides not matched to a gene: 5. CDR3 length: 14 residues. The germline gives CDR1 MDHEN, CDR2 SYDVKM. The full variable domain, its missing parts supplied by reference TRBV28 and TRBJ2-7, is DVKVTQSSRYLVKRTGEKVFLECVQDMDHENMFWYRQDPGLGLRLIYFSYDVKMKEKGDIPEGYSVSREKKERFSLILESASTNQTSMYLCASSLREGRYEQYFGPGTRLTVT.

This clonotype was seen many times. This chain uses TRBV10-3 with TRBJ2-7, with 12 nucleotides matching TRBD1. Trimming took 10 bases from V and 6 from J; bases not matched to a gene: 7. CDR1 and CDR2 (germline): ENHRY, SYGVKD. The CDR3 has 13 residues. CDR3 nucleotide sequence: TGTGCCACCCAAGGGACAGGGGGCATCGAGCAGTACTTC. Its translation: CATQGTGGIEQYF.

The CDR3: CASRPPLEGEKLFF. The DNA for the CDR3 is TGTGCCAGCAGACCCCCACTGGAGGGGGAAAAACTGTTTTTT. The chain links TRBV12-3 or TRBV12-4 to TRBJ1-4, with a tentative D call TRBD1 (5 bases). This CDR3 is built from 14 residues. With 6 bases removed from V and 8 bases from J, the gap between germline ends came to 16 bases.

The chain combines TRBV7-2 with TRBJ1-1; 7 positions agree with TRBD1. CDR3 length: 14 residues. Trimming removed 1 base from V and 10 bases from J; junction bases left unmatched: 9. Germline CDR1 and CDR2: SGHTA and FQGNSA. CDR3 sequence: CASSLGGQLTRAFF. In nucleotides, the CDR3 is TGTGCCAGCAGCTTAGGGGGACAGCTGACGCGAGCTTTCTTT.

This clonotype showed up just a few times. The CDR3 coding sequence is TGTGCCAGCAGCCCCGTGACAGGCACAGATACGCAGTATTTT. This sequence encodes CASSPVTGTDTQYF. The chain carries TRBV6-1 and TRBJ2-3, with D maybe TRBD1 (5 bases). The germline V and J ends were trimmed by 6 bases and 1 base, with 11 bases remaining between them. CDR1 and CDR2 (germline): MNHNS, SASEGT. This CDR3 region has 14 residues.

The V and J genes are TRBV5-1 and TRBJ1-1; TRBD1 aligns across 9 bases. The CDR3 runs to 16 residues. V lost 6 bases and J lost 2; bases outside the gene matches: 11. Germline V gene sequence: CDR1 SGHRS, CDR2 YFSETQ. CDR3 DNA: TGCGCCAGCAAGAACACTCCGGGACAGGGAAACACTGAAGCTTTCTTT. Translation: CASKNTPGQGNTEAFF.

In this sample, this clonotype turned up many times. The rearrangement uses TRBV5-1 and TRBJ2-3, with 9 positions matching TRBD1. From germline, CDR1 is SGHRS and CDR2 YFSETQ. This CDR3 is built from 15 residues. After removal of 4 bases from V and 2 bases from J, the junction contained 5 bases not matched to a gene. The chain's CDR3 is CASSVGQGNTDTQYF. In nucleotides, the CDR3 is TGCGCCAGCAGCGTCGGACAGGGGAACACAGATACGCAGTATTTT. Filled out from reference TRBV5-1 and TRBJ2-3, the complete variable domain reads KAGVTQTPRYLIKTRGQQVTLSCSPISGHRSVSWYQQTPGQGLQFLFEYFSETQRNKGNFPGRFSGRQFSNSRSEMNVSTLELGDSALYLCASSVGQGNTDTQYFGPGTRLTVL.

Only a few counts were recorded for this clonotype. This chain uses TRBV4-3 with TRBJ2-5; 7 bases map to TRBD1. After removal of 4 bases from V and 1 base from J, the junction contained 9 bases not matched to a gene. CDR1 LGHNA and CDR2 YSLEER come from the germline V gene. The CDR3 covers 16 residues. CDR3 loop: CASSPTGDTTQETQYF. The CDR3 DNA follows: TGCGCCAGCAGCCCTACAGGGGACACAACCCAAGAGACCCAGTACTTC.

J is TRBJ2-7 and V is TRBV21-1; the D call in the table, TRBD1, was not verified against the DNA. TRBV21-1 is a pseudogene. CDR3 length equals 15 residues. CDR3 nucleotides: TGTGCCAGCAGCAAATCCCCGGGACAGTGGGCTCCACAGTACTTC. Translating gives CASSKSPGQWAPQYF.

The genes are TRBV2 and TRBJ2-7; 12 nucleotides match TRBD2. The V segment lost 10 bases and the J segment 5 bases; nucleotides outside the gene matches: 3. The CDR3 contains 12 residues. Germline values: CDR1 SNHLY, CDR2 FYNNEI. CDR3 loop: CATRLAGDEQYF. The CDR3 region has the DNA TGTGCCACCCGACTAGCGGGAGACGAGCAGTACTTC.

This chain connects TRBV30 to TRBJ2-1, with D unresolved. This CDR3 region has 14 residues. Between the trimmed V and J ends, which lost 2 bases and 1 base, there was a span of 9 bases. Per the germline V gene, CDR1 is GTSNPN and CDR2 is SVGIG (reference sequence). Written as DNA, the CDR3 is TGTGCCTGGAGTCGGATGAAGTCCTACAATGAGCAGTTCTTC. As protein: CAWSRMKSYNEQFF.

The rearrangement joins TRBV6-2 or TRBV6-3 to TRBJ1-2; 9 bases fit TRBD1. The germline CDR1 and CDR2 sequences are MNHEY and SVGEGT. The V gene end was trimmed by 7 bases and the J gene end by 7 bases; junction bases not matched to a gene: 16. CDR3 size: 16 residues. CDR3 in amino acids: CASKKRPGQGLSGYTF. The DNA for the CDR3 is TGTGCCAGCAAAAAGAGACCGGGACAGGGACTGTCTGGCTACACCTTC.

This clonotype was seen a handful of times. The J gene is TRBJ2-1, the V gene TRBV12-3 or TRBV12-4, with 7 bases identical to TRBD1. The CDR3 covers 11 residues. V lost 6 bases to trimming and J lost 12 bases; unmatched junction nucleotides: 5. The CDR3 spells CASRGDSLQFF. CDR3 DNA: TGTGCCAGCAGAGGGGACAGCCTGCAGTTCTTC.

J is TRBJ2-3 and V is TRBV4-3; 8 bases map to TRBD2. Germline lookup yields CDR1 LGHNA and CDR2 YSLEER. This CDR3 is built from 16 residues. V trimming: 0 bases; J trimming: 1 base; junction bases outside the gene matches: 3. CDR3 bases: TGCGCCAGCAGCCAAGAGGTGACTAGCGGCACAGATACGCAGTATTTT. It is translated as CASSQEVTSGTDTQYF.